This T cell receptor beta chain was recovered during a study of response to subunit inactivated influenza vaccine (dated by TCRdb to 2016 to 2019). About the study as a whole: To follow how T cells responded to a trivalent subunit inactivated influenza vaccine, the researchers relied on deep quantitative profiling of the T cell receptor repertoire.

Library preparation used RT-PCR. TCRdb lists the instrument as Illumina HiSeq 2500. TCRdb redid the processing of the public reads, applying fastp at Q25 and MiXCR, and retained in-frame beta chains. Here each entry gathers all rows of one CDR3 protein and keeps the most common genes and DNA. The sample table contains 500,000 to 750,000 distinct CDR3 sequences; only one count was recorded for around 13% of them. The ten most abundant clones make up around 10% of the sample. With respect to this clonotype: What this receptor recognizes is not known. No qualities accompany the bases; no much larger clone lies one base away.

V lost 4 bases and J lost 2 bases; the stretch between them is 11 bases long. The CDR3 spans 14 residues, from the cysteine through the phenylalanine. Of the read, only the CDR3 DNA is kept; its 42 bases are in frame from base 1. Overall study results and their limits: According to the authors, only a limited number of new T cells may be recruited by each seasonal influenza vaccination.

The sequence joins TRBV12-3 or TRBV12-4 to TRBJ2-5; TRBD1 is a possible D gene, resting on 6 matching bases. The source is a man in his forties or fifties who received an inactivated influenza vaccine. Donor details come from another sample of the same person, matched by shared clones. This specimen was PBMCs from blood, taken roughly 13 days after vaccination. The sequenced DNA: TGTGCCAGCAGTTCTCGACAGGTGCAAGAGACCCAGTACTTC. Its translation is CASSSRQVQETQYF.